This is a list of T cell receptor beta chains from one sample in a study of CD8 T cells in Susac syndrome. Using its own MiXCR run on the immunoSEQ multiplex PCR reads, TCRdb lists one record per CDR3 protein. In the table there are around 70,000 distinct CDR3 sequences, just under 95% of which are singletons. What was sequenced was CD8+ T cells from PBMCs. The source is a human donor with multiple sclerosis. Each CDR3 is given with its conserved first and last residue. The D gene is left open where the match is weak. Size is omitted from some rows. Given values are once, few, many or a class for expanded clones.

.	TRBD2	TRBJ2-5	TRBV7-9	CASSFVRGAQETQYF	TGTGCCAGCAGCTTCGTGCGGGGGGCCCAAGAGACCCAGTACTTC
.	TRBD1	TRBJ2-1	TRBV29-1	CSVDPGQGNEQFF	TGCAGCGTAGACCCGGGACAGGGGAATGAGCAGTTCTTC
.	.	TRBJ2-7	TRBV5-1	CASSPGIRSEEQYF	TGCGCCAGCAGTCCCGGGATTCGGTCGGAGGAGCAGTACTTC
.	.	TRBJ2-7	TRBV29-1	CSVVTRSYEQYF	TGCAGCGTTGTCACTAGGAGCTACGAGCAGTACTTC
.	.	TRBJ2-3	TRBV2	CASRGNRNPPTDTQYF	TGTGCCAGCAGAGGAAACAGGAATCCCCCCACAGATACGCAGTATTTT
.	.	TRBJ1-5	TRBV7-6	CASSLVEDNQPQHF	TGTGCCAGCAGCTTAGTTGAGGACAATCAGCCCCAGCATTTT
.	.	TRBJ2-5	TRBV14	CASSQEVMETQYF	TGTGCCAGCAGCCAAGAAGTCATGGAGACCCAGTACTTC
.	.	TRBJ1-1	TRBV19	CASWTGGAEAFF	TGTGCCAGCTGGACCGGGGGCGCTGAAGCCTTCTTT
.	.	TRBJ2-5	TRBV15	CATSREFGGFAETQYF	TGTGCCACCAGCAGAGAGTTCGGCGGGTTCGCGGAGACCCAGTACTTC
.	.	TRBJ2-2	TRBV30	CAWSVGASSGELFF	TGTGCCTGGAGTGTAGGAGCGAGTAGCGGGGAGCTGTTTTTT
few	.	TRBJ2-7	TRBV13	CASSFTYEQYF	TGTGCCAGCAGCTTTACTTACGAGCAGTACTTC
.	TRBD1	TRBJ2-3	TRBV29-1	CSARQGKGTDTQYF	TGCAGCGCCCGACAGGGGAAGGGTACAGATACGCAGTATTTT
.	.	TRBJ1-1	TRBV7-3	CASSPTGGNTEAFF	TGTGCCAGCAGCCCGACAGGCGGGAACACTGAAGCTTTCTTT
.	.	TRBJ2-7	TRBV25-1	CASSVQAGGSYEQYF	TGTGCCAGCAGTGTACAGGCCGGTGGTTCCTACGAGCAGTACTTC
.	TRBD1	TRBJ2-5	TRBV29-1	CSVEFPDRGLRGTQYF	TGCAGCGTTGAATTCCCTGACAGGGGCCTAAGGGGGACCCAGTACTTC
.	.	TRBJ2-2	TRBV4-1	CASSQDVGGRVGELFF	TGCGCCAGCAGCCAAGATGTAGGGGGGAGGGTCGGGGAGCTGTTTTTT
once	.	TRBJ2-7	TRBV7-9	CASSPGNRAEQYF	TGTGCCAGCAGCCCCGGCAACAGGGCCGAGCAGTACTTC
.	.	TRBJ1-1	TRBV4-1	CASSQGVAEAFF	TGCGCCAGCAGCCAAGGCGTGGCTGAAGCTTTCTTT
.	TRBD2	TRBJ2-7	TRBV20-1	CSARSSGSNEQYF	TGCAGTGCTAGGTCGAGCGGGAGCAACGAGCAGTACTTC
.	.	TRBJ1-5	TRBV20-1	CSARVLGSNQPQHF	TGCAGTGCTAGGGTTTTGGGTAGCAATCAGCCCCAGCATTTT
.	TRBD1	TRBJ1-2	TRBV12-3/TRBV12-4	CASSLQGAYYGYTF	TGTGCCAGCAGTTTACAGGGGGCGTACTATGGCTACACCTTC
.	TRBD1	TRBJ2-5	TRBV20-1	CSAPDRDQNPQETQYF	TGCAGTGCGCCCGACAGGGACCAAAACCCCCAAGAGACCCAGTACTTC
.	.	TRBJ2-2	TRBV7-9	CASGPGGELFF	TGTGCCAGCGGCCCCGGCGGGGAGCTGTTTTTT
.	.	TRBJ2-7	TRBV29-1	CSVAGDATYEQYF	TGCAGCGTTGCTGGGGATGCGACCTACGAGCAGTACTTC
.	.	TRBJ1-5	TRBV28	CASSLGQPDQPQHF	TGTGCCAGCAGTTTAGGACAGCCAGATCAGCCCCAGCATTTT
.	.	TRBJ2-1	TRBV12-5	CASSAQNYNEQFF	TGTGCTAGTAGTGCGCAAAACTACAATGAGCAGTTCTTC
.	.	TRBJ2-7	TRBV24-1	CATSVGQYPYEQYF	TGTGCCACCAGTGTGGGGCAGTACCCCTACGAGCAGTACTTC
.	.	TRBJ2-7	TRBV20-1	CSATSAGTSYEQYF	TGCAGTGCGACGAGTGCAGGGACTTCCTACGAGCAGTACTTC
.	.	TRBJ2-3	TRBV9	CASESDLGISTDTQYF	TGTGCCAGCGAGTCCGACCTCGGAATTAGCACAGATACGCAGTATTTT
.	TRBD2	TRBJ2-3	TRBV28	CASSFGGGGTTDTQYF	TGTGCCAGCAGTTTTGGTGGCGGGGGGACCACAGATACGCAGTATTTT
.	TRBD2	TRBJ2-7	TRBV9	CASSGTSGGDSYEQYF	TGTGCCAGCAGCGGGACTAGCGGGGGCGACTCCTACGAGCAGTACTTC
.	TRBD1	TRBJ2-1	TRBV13	CASSLRQGNEQFF	TGTGCCAGCAGCTTAAGACAGGGGAATGAGCAGTTCTTC
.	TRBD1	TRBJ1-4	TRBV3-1	CASSQPGQINEKLFF	TGTGCCAGCAGCCAACCGGGACAGATTAATGAAAAACTGTTTTTT
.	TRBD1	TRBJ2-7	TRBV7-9	CASSPFGTGGYEQYF	TGTGCCAGCAGCCCGTTCGGGACAGGGGGCTACGAGCAGTACTTC
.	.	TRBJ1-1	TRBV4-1	CASSQEGLFEAFF	TGCGCCAGCAGCCAAGAAGGTCTCTTTGAAGCTTTCTTT
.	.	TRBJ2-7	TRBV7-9	CASSLDSDEQYF	TGTGCCAGCAGCCTAGACAGTGACGAGCAGTACTTC
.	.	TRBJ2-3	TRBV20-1	CSAPDRRGDTQYF	TGCAGTGCTCCGGATAGGCGAGGAGATACGCAGTATTTT
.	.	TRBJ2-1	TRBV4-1	CASSQDLRLDEQFF	TGCGCCAGCAGCCAAGATCTCCGTTTGGATGAGCAGTTCTTC
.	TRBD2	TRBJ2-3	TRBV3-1	CASSREPEERGGPDTQYF	TGTGCCAGCAGCCGAGAGCCCGAAGAGCGGGGGGGCCCAGATACGCAGTATTTT
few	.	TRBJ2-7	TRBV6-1	CASSEWGSAYEQYF	TGTGCCAGCAGTGAATGGGGGTCAGCCTACGAGCAGTACTTC
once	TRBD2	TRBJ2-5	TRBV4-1	CASSQGTSGSWETQYF	TGCGCCAGCAGCCAAGGGACTAGCGGGAGCTGGGAGACCCAGTACTTC
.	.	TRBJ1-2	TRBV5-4	CASSRWDATDPNYGYTF	TGTGCCAGCAGCCGGTGGGACGCCACCGACCCGAACTATGGCTACACCTTC
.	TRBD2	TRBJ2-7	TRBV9	CASSVGSSGAVEQYF	TGTGCCAGCAGCGTAGGTTCTAGCGGGGCGGTGGAGCAGTACTTC
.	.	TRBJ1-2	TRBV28	CASSFGVNYGYTF	TGTGCCAGCAGTTTCGGGGTTAACTATGGCTACACCTTC
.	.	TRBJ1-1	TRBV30	CAWSVTGLQTEAFF	TGTGCCTGGAGTGTTACAGGGCTACAGACTGAAGCTTTCTTT
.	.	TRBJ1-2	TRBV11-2	CASSPGLGARYGYTF	TGTGCCAGCAGTCCTGGGCTAGGGGCTCGCTATGGCTACACCTTC
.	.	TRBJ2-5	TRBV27	CASSQWGQETQYF	TGTGCCAGCAGCCAGTGGGGGCAAGAGACCCAGTACTTC
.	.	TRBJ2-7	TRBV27	CASSLSGSSYEQYF	TGTGCCAGCAGTTTAAGTGGGAGCTCCTACGAGCAGTACTTC
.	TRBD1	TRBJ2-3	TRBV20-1	CSARERQGADTQYF	TGCAGTGCTAGAGAGCGCCAGGGGGCAGATACGCAGTATTTT
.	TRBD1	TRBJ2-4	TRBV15	CATSNPGQGYIQYF	TGTGCCACCAGCAACCCGGGACAGGGGTACATTCAGTACTTC
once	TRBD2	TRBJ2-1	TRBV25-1	CASSESPSSGTIYNEQFF	TGTGCCAGCAGTGAATCCCCCTCTAGCGGGACGATCTACAATGAGCAGTTCTTC
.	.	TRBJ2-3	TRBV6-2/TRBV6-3	CASSDFTDTQYF	TGTGCCAGCAGTGACTTCACAGATACGCAGTATTTT